These 25 T cell receptor beta chains share one sample of origin, sequenced in a study of blood T cells in healthy people across ages. Together with a sample-barcoded 5' primer, a J-beta primer mix was included in a second PCR lasting 7 to 11 cycles. One entry per CDR3 protein, called by TCRdb with MiXCR from the 5' RACE reads. Among approximately 810,000 distinct CDR3 sequences listed, under 30% were seen once. Source material: blood. The source of these receptors is a woman at least 80 years old in good health.

This clonotype was recorded many times. The V gene is TRBV29-1, the J gene TRBJ2-6; possible D gene TRBD1, 5 bases. The germline CDR1 and CDR2 sequences are SQVTM and ANQGSEA. V was clipped by 5 bases and J by 0 bases, with 20 bases between them. The CDR3 is made up of 18 amino acids. For the CDR3, the DNA is TGCAGCGTTCGGGCTACAGGCAGTTCTCTCTCTGGGGCCAACGTCCTGACTTTC. It encodes CSVRATGSSLSGANVLTF.

This clonotype was seen ten or more times. A read error may account for a junction end that differs from germline. J is TRBJ2-1 and V is TRBV7-7; tentatively, D is TRBD1 or TRBD2 (7 bases each). The CDR3 is 15 residues long. CDR1 and CDR2 from the germline V gene are SSHAT and FNYEAQ (reference sequence). CDR3 DNA: TGTGCTAGCAGCCCGGGGGGACAGCACTACAATGAGCAGTTCTTC. Translating it yields CASSPGGQHYNEQFF. Supplemented by reference TRBV7-7 and TRBJ2-1, the full variable domain reads GAGVSQSPRYKVTKRGQDVTLRCDPISSHATLYWYQQALGQGPEFLTYFNYEAQPDKSGLPSDRFSAERPEGSISTLTIQRTEQRDSAMYRCASSPGGQHYNEQFFGPGTRLTVL.

The chain carries TRBV5-1 and TRBJ1-4, with D maybe TRBD1 (5 bases). V shed 0 bases and J shed 8 bases, with 11 bases lying between them. CDR1 and CDR2 from the germline V gene are SGHRS and YFSETQ. The CDR3 runs 14 residues. This CDR3 is CASSLGGDGEKLFF. The CDR3 DNA sequence: TGCGCCAGCAGCTTGGGAGGGGACGGAGAAAAACTGTTTTTT. The full variable domain, in which reference TRBV5-1 and TRBJ1-4 provide the parts outside the CDR3, is KAGVTQTPRYLIKTRGQQVTLSCSPISGHRSVSWYQQTPGQGLQFLFEYFSETQRNKGNFPGRFSGRQFSNSRSEMNVSTLELGDSALYLCASSLGGDGEKLFFGSGTQLSVL.

Details on this clonotype: One end of the junction fails to match germline, which may point to a read error. The gene calls are TRBV12-3 or TRBV12-4 and TRBJ2-7; no reliable D call. CDR3 size: 15 residues. The CDR3 reads CASSPTVATAYVQYF. CDR3 nucleotides: TGTGCCAGCAGTCCGACGGTTGCAACAGCCTACGTGCAGTACTTC.

This clonotype was recorded at least ten times. The rearrangement joins TRBV20-1 to TRBJ2-1; 10 bases match TRBD2. V gave up 5 bases and J gave up 8 bases; unmatched junction bases: 12. CDR1 is DFQATT and CDR2 is SNEGSKA in the germline V gene (reference sequence). This CDR3 has 15 amino acids. The chain's CDR3 is CSAPLPLAGVHEQFF. The CDR3, as DNA: TGCAGTGCTCCCCTCCCCCTAGCGGGGGTCCATGAGCAGTTCTTC.

The sample holds many counts of this clonotype. The genes are TRBV5-6 and TRBJ2-6; the D is unclear. The germline V gene encodes CDR1 SGHDT and CDR2 YYEEEE. V lost 6 bases and J 1 base, leaving 17 bases between the germline ends. The CDR3 length is 17 residues. In DNA form, the CDR3 reads TGTGCCAGCACCTCTCCCCCGCCTAGGTCTGGGGCCAACGTCCTGACTTTC. Its translation is CASTSPPPRSGANVLTF.

The chain uses TRBV7-6 and TRBJ1-2, with 7 nucleotides matching TRBD1. J lost 6 bases, V lost 3 bases, and 10 bases had no gene match. The germline V gene has CDR1 SGHVS and CDR2 FNYEAQ. The CDR3 covers 15 residues. The CDR3 sequence: CASSFSLVRGDGYTF. CDR3 sequence (DNA): TGTGCCAGCAGCTTCAGTCTCGTCAGGGGGGATGGCTACACCTTC.

This clonotype showed up many times. The rearrangement uses TRBV7-2 and TRBJ2-3; TRBD2 aligns across 8 bases. V shed 2 bases, J shed 6 bases, and the junction held 13 bases outside the gene matches. The CDR3 has 17 amino acids. Germline CDR1 and CDR2: SGHTA and FQGNSA. In DNA form, the CDR3 reads TGTGCCAGCAGCTTAACGGGACTAGATAGGGGGGACGATACGCAGTATTTT. This encodes CASSLTGLDRGDDTQYF.

In its sample, this clonotype was seen many times. V usage is TRBV20-1 and J usage is TRBJ2-7; TRBD1 aligns across 8 bases. This CDR3 spans 14 amino acids. CDR1 DFQATT and CDR2 SNEGSKA come from the germline V gene (reference sequence). V dropped 0 bases and J dropped 4; count of bases not matched to a gene: 5. This chain's CDR3 is CSARDGDRPYEQYF. The CDR3 nucleotides are TGCAGTGCTAGAGATGGGGACAGGCCTTACGAGCAGTACTTC.

This clonotype occurred many times. The V call is TRBV7-2, the J call TRBJ2-5, with 9 bases aligning to TRBD2. Germline V CDR1 and CDR2: SGHTA, FQGNSA. The CDR3 totals 15 residues. Trimming cost V 4 bases and J 5 bases; bases outside gene matches: 8. The CDR3, as DNA: TGTGCCAGCAGCTCGTTAGCGGGGGTCAGGGAGACCCAGTACTTC. It yields the protein CASSSLAGVRETQYF.

V and J are TRBV6-5 and TRBJ1-1; D gene uncertain. Trimming shortened V by 0 bases and J by 3 bases, and 11 bases separated the two germline ends. CDR1 is MNHEY and CDR2 is SVGAGI in the germline V gene. The CDR3 is 15 amino acids. CDR3 amino acids: CASSYSDGRYTEAFF. The CDR3 DNA reads as TGTGCCAGCAGTTACTCTGACGGCAGGTACACTGAAGCTTTCTTT.

In regard to this clonotype: This sequence may be a read error, since a much larger clone differs from it by one base. The gene calls are TRBV6-6 and TRBJ2-1; a possible D gene is TRBD1 (6 bases). Near its end, the DNA agrees better with TRBJ2-7, so the J call may be wrong. Per germline, CDR1 MNHNY and CDR2 SVGAGI (reference sequence). The CDR3 runs 13 residues. Here the CDR3 reads CASSDSLLNEQYF. In DNA, the CDR3 is TGTGCCAGCTCGGACAGTCTTCTCAATGAGCAGTACTTC.

This chain's CDR3 is CASKYQGGSSTEAFF. The CDR3 region has the DNA TGCGCCAGCAAATACCAAGGAGGGTCATCGACTGAAGCTTTCTTT. The chain carries TRBV5-1 and TRBJ1-1; D unresolved. V was cut by 6 bases and J by 5 bases, with 20 bases left in between. The CDR3 is made up of 15 amino acids. Germline CDR1 SGHRS, CDR2 YFSETQ.

This clonotype was counted ten times or more. V is TRBV6-2 or TRBV6-3 and J is TRBJ2-1, with D perhaps matching TRBD1 (5 bases). V lost 6 bases and J 0 bases, leaving 12 bases between the germline ends. Germline V gene sequence: CDR1 MNHEY, CDR2 SVGEGT. This CDR3 comprises 15 residues. The CDR3 is CASSRTLYSYNEQFF. As DNA, the CDR3 is TGTGCCAGCAGCAGGACACTGTACTCCTACAATGAGCAGTTCTTC.

This clonotype was recorded a few times. The chain uses TRBV12-3 or TRBV12-4 and TRBJ1-5; maybe TRBD1 (6 bases). The CDR3 contains 18 residues. The ends were cut back, 8 bases at V and 2 bases at J, with 25 bases in the middle. The CDR3 DNA is TGTGCCAGCGGAACCAATTTAGGGGGTAGAATCCGCAATCAGCCCCAGCATTTT. Translation: CASGTNLGGRIRNQPQHF.

This clonotype was detected many times. The chain has TRBV6-2 or TRBV6-3 and TRBJ2-1; 11 positions match TRBD2. This CDR3 is built from 17 residues. Germline V gene sequence: CDR1 MNHEY, CDR2 SVGEGT. With 0 bases clipped from V and 4 bases from J, the junction kept 5 bases outside the gene matches. The CDR3 loop is CASSYSTSGAEYNEQFF. DNA for the CDR3: TGTGCCAGCAGTTACTCGACTAGCGGGGCGGAATACAATGAGCAGTTCTTC.

This clonotype has more than one count but fewer than ten. The chain uses TRBV6-2 or TRBV6-3 and TRBJ1-1; D is unclear. Per germline, CDR1 MNHEY and CDR2 SVGEGT. This CDR3 has 12 residues. V was clipped by 2 bases and J by 11 bases, with 12 bases between them. CDR3: CASSYKGSDAFF. The CDR3 bases are TGTGCCAGCAGTTACAAGGGTTCGGATGCTTTCTTT.

This clonotype appeared many times. This chain connects TRBV27 to TRBJ1-2, with D perhaps matching TRBD1 (5 bases). The V gene's germline CDR1 is MNHEY and CDR2 SMNVEV (reference sequence). The CDR3 is 14 amino acids. Trimming cost V 4 bases and J 6 bases, with 15 bases left between them. The CDR3 loop reads CASSSLIGTHGYTF. As DNA, the CDR3 is TGTGCCAGCAGTTCCCTGATAGGGACCCATGGCTACACCTTC.

This clonotype was picked up many times. The rearrangement uses TRBV24-1 and TRBJ2-1; 7 nucleotides match TRBD1. CDR1 and CDR2 (germline): KGHDR, SFDVKD. The CDR3 loop spans 15 amino acids. Unmatched junction bases numbered 9, after V lost 7 bases and J lost 4 bases. The CDR3 DNA reads as TGTGCCACCAGAGGGACAGTAGGGAAATACAATGAGCAGTTCTTC. Its translation is CATRGTVGKYNEQFF.

In its sample, this clonotype was seen many times. This chain uses TRBV6-1 with TRBJ1-5, with TRBD1 identical over 7 bases. The germline gives CDR1 MNHNS, CDR2 SASEGT. The CDR3 is made up of 13 amino acids. V gave up 10 bases and J gave up 6 bases; unmatched junction bases: 9. The CDR3 sequence: CATGTEAGQPQHF. The CDR3 DNA follows: TGTGCCACCGGGACAGAGGCGGGTCAGCCCCAGCATTTT.

The chain carries TRBV7-2 and TRBJ2-7, with D tentatively TRBD1 or TRBD2 (5 bases each). Trimming left V 1 base short and J 2 bases short, with 15 bases between. This CDR3 region has 16 residues. Germline loops: CDR1 SGHTA, CDR2 FQGNSA. The DNA of the CDR3 is TGTGCCAGCAGCTTAGTGGGGGTCGGCCAGACCTACGAGCAGTACTTC. Protein: CASSLVGVGQTYEQYF.

The rearrangement joins TRBV7-9 to TRBJ1-4; D possibly corresponds to TRBD1 (6 bases). The germline V gene encodes CDR1 SEHNR and CDR2 FQNEAQ (reference sequence). V was cut by 9 bases and J by 0 bases, with 14 bases left in between. The CDR3 is made up of 15 amino acids. The CDR3: CASYGGPTTNEKLFF. In DNA, the CDR3 is TGTGCCAGTTACGGGGGCCCGACAACTAATGAAAAACTGTTTTTT. The whole variable domain, remainder taken from reference TRBV7-9 and TRBJ1-4, is DTGVSQNPRHKITKRGQNVTFRCDPISEHNRLYWYRQTLGQGPEFLTYFQNEAQLEKSRLLSDRFSAERPKGSFSTLEIQRTEQGDSAMYLCASYGGPTTNEKLFFGSGTQLSVL.

This clonotype was recorded at least ten times. The chain couples TRBV6-1 to TRBJ2-1; maybe TRBD2 (5 bases). CDR1 and CDR2 (germline): MNHNS, SASEGT. Trimming shortened V by 6 bases and J by 6 bases, and 12 bases separated the two germline ends. There are 13 residues in the CDR3. The CDR3 here is CASSVERANEQFF. The CDR3 DNA is TGTGCCAGCAGCGTGGAGAGGGCCAATGAGCAGTTCTTC.

This clonotype was found many times. The chain joins TRBV4-3 to TRBJ2-1; 8 bases match TRBD2. Per the germline V gene, CDR1 is LGHNA and CDR2 is YSLEER. The CDR3 has 15 amino acids. V gave up 0 bases and J gave up 5 bases; unmatched junction bases: 3. CDR3 sequence: CASSQDVRGDNEQFF. CDR3 sequence (DNA): TGCGCCAGCAGCCAAGATGTGCGGGGGGACAATGAGCAGTTCTTC.

Remarks on this clonotype: It may be a read error: a sequence one base away is much more abundant. The V and J genes are TRBV20-1 and TRBJ2-1, with 7 bases fitting TRBD2. V lost 1 base to trimming and J lost 4 bases; unmatched junction nucleotides: 4. The germline V gene encodes CDR1 DFQATT and CDR2 SNEGSKA (reference sequence). The CDR3 is 14 residues long. The DNA of the CDR3 is TGCAGTGCTAGAGGCGGGGGTCGGTACAATGAGCAGTTCTTC. As protein: CSARGGGRYNEQFF.